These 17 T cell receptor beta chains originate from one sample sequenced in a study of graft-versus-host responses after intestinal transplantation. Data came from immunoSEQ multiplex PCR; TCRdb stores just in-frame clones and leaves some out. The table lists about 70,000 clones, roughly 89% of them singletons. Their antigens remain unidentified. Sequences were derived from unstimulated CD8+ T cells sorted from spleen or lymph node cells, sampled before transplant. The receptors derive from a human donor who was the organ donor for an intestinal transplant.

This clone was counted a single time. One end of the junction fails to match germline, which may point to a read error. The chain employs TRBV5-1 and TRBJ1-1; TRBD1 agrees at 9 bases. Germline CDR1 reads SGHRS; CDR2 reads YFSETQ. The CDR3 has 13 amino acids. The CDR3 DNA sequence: TGCGCCAGCAGATTGGGGACAGGGACTGAAGCTTTCTTT. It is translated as CASRLGTGTEAFF.

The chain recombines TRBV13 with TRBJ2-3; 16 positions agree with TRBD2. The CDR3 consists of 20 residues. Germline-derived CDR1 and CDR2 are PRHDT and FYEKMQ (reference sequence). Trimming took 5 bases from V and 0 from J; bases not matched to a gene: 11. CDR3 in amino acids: CASSPWGLAGGLTSTDTQYF. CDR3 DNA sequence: TGTGCCAGCAGCCCCTGGGGACTAGCGGGGGGGCTTACAAGCACAGATACGCAGTATTTT.

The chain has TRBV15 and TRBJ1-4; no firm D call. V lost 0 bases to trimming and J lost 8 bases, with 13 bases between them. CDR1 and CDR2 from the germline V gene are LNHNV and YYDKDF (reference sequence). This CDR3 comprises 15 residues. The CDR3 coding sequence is TGTGCCACCAGCAGAGAAGGATCTAGTAGGGAAAAACTGTTTTTT. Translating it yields CATSREGSSREKLFF. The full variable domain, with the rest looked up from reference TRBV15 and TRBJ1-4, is DAMVIQNPRYQVTQFGKPVTLSCSQTLNHNVMYWYQQKSSQAPKLLFHYYDKDFNNEADTPDNFQSRRPNTSFCFLDIRSPGLGDTAMYLCATSREGSSREKLFFGSGTQLSVL.

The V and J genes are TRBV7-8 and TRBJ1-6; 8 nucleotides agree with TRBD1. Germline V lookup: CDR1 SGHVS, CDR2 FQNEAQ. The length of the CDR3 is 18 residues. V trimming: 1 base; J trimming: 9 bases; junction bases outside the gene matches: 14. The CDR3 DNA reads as TGTGCCAGCAGCTTAGTGCCCGGAGACAGGGGAAATGGTTCACCCCTCCACTTT. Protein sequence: CASSLVPGDRGNGSPLHF.

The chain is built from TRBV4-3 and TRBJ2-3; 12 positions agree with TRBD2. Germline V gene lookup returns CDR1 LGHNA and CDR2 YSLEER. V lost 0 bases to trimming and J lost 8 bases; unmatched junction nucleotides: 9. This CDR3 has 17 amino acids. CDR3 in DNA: TGCGCCAGCAGCCAAGATAATCTAGCGGGGGGGCCGGGTACGCAGTATTTT. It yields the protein CASSQDNLAGGPGTQYF.

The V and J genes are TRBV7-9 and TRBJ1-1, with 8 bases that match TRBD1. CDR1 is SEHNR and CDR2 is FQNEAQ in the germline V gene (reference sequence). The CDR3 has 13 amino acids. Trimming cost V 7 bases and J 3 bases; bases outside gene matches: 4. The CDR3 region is CASTPTGDTEAFF. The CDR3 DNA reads TGTGCCAGCACCCCGACAGGGGACACTGAAGCTTTCTTT.

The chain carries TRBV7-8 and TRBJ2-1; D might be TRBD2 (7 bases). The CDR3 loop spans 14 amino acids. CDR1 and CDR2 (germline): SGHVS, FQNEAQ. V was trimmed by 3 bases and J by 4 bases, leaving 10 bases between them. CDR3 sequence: CASSFGGAYNEQFF. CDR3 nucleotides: TGTGCCAGCAGCTTTGGGGGGGCGTACAATGAGCAGTTCTTC. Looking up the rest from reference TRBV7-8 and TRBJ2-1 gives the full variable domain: GAGVSQSPRYKVAKRGQDVALRCDPISGHVSLFWYQQALGQGPEFLTYFQNEAQLDKSGLPSDRFFAERPEGSVSTLKIQRTQQEDSAVYLCASSFGGAYNEQFFGPGTRLTVL.

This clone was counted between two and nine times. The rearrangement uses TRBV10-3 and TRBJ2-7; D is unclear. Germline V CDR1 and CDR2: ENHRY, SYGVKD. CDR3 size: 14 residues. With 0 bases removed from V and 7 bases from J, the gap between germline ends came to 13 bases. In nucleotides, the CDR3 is TGTGCCATCAGTGAGTCTTATGTCAGTAGGGAGCAGTACGTC. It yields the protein CAISESYVSREQYV.

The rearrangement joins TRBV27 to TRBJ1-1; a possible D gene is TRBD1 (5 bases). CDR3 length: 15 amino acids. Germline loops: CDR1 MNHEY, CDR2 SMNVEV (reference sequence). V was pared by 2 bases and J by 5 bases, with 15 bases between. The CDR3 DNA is TGTGCCAGCAGTTTAAAAGGGGATTGGGGAACTGAAGCTTTCTTT. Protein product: CASSLKGDWGTEAFF.

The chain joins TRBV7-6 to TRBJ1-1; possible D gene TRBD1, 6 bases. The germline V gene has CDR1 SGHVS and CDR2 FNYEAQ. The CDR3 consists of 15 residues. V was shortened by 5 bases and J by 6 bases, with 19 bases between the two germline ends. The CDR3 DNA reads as TGTGCCAGCAGCCAGGGGCCAGGGGACCGGGCTGAAGCTTTCTTT. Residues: CASSQGPGDRAEAFF.

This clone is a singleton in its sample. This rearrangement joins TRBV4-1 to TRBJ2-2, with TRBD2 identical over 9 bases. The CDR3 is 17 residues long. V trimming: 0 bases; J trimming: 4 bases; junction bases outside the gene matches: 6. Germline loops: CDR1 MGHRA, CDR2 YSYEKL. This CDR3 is CASSQDRLAGLTGELFF. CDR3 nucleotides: TGCGCCAGCAGCCAAGATAGGCTAGCGGGGCTCACCGGGGAGCTGTTTTTT.

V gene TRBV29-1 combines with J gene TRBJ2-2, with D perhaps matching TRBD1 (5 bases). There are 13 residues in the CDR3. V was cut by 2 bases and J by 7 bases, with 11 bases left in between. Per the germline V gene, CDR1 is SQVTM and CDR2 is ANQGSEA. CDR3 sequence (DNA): TGCAGCGTTGAACAGGGTTTAGGCGGGGAGCTGTTTTTT. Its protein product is CSVEQGLGGELFF.

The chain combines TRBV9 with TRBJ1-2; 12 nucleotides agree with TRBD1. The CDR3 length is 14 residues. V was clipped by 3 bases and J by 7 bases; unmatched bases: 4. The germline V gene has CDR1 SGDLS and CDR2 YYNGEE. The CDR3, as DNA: TGTGCCAGCAGCGGGGACAGGGGGCCCTCTGGCTACACCTTC. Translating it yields CASSGDRGPSGYTF.

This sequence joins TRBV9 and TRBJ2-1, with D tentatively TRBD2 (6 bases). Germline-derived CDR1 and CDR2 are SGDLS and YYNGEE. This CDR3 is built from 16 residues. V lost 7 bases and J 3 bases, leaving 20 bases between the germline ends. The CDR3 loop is CASSPTLWGDYNEQFF. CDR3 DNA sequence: TGTGCCAGCTCTCCGACCCTCTGGGGGGACTACAATGAGCAGTTCTTC.

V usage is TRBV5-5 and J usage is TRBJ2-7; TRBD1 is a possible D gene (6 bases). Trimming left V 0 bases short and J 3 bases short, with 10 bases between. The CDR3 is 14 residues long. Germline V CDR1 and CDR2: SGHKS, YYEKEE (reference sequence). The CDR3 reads CASSLVDSLYEQYV. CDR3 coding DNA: TGTGCCAGCAGCTTGGTGGACAGTCTCTACGAGCAGTACGTC.

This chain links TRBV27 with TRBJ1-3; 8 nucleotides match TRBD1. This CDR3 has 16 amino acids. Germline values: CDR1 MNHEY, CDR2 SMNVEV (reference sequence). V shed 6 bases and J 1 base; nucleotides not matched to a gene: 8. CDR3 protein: CASRAGTGISGNTIYF. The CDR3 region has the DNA TGTGCCAGCAGAGCTGGGACAGGCATTTCTGGAAACACCATATATTTT.

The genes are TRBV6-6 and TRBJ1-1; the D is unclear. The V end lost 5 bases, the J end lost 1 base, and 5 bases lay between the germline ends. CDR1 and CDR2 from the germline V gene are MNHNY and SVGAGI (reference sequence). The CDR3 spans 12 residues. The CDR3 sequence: CASSIGNTEAFF. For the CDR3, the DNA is TGTGCCAGCAGTATCGGGAACACTGAAGCTTTCTTT.